The 21 T cell receptor beta chains reported below all come from one sample, sequenced in a study of OX40 agonist ivuxolimab in advanced cancers. The table came from immunoSEQ multiplex PCR; TCRdb's copy has only in-frame clones and leaves some out. The sample carries 32,000 or so clones, roughly 76% recorded once. The sequencing used CD4+ or CD8+ T cells sorted from blood, collected in a trial of the OX40 agonist ivuxolimab. These receptors came from an adult with an advanced solid tumor such as melanoma, head and neck, liver or kidney cancer.

The chain combines TRBV19 with TRBJ2-2; 8 bases align to TRBD1. The CDR3 length is 15 residues. Germline lookup yields CDR1 LNHDA and CDR2 SQIVND (reference sequence). With 3 bases clipped from V and 6 bases from J, the junction kept 6 bases outside the gene matches. The CDR3 spells CASSIPGQESGELFF. The CDR3 nucleotides are TGTGCCAGTAGTATTCCGGGACAGGAGTCCGGGGAGCTGTTTTTT.

V usage is TRBV19 and J usage is TRBJ1-1; TRBD1 is a possible D gene (6 bases). The CDR3 is 15 amino acids. V lost 6 bases and J 1 base, leaving 15 bases between the germline ends. Per the germline V gene, CDR1 is LNHDA and CDR2 is SQIVND (reference sequence). The CDR3 spells CASRVSGTPNTEAFF. CDR3 nucleotide sequence: TGTGCCAGTAGGGTTTCCGGGACACCGAACACTGAAGCTTTCTTT. Supplemented by reference TRBV19 and TRBJ1-1, the full variable domain reads DGGITQSPKYLFRKEGQNVTLSCEQNLNHDAMYWYRQDPGQGLRLIYYSQIVNDFQKGDIAEGYSVSREKKESFPLTVTSAQKNPTAFYLCASRVSGTPNTEAFFGQGTRLTVV.

V usage is TRBV6-5 and J usage is TRBJ1-2, with no clear D. The germline V gene encodes CDR1 MNHEY and CDR2 SVGAGI. V was cut by 4 bases and J by 4 bases, with 10 bases left in between. This CDR3 region has 13 residues. The CDR3 loop is CASSLSGSYGYTF. CDR3 DNA: TGTGCCAGCAGTTTGTCAGGCTCCTATGGCTACACCTTC.

CDR3 sequence: CASSENFGQPQHF. As DNA, the CDR3 is TGTGCCAGCAGTGAAAATTTTGGGCAGCCCCAGCATTTT. The V gene is TRBV25-1, the J gene TRBJ1-5; D gene unclear. This CDR3 is 13 amino acids long. V was shortened by 2 bases and J by 7 bases, with 9 bases between the two germline ends. The V gene's germline CDR1 is MGHDK and CDR2 SYGVNS.

The V and J genes are TRBV15 and TRBJ2-3; 9 bases match TRBD1. This CDR3 has 15 residues. The trim removed 7 bases at V and 3 bases at J, leaving 8 bases unmatched. Germline values: CDR1 LNHNV, CDR2 YYDKDF (reference sequence). CDR3: CATTPGTGFTDTQYF. The CDR3 DNA sequence: TGTGCCACCACCCCCGGGACAGGGTTTACAGATACGCAGTATTTT. Full variable domain (rest looked up from reference TRBV15 and TRBJ2-3): DAMVIQNPRYQVTQFGKPVTLSCSQTLNHNVMYWYQQKSSQAPKLLFHYYDKDFNNEADTPDNFQSRRPNTSFCFLDIRSPGLGDTAMYLCATTPGTGFTDTQYFGPGTRLTVL.

The count of this clone is one. CDR3 nucleotide sequence: TGTGCCAGCACTCGGACCACTGAAGCTTTCTTT. It specifies CASTRTTEAFF. The rearrangement uses TRBV28 and TRBJ1-1; D gene unclear. The CDR3 loop spans 11 amino acids. V lost 7 bases, J lost 4 bases, and 7 bases lay in between. Germline V CDR1 and CDR2: MDHEN, SYDVKM.

V and J are TRBV5-4 and TRBJ2-7; 9 bases map to TRBD2. V lost 2 bases and J lost 7; bases outside the gene matches: 7. The CDR3 runs to 14 residues. Germline loops: CDR1 SGHNT, CDR2 YYREEE (reference sequence). Here the CDR3 reads CASSFGGRAREQYF. In nucleotides, the CDR3 is TGTGCCAGCAGCTTTGGCGGGAGGGCCCGGGAGCAGTACTTC. The whole variable domain, filled in from reference TRBV5-4 and TRBJ2-7, reads ETGVTQSPTHLIKTRGQQVTLRCSSQSGHNTVSWYQQALGQGPQFIFQYYREEENGRGNFPPRFSGLQFPNYSSELNVNALELDDSALYLCASSFGGRAREQYFGPGTRLTVT.

The J gene is TRBJ1-4, the V gene TRBV7-2, with 8 bases that match TRBD1. There are 15 residues in the CDR3. CDR1 and CDR2 (germline): SGHTA, FQGNSA. The V and J ends lost 3 bases and 2 bases, in that order; junction bases with no gene match: 2. The DNA for the CDR3 is TGTGCCAGCAGCTTCCAGGGGGCGACTAATGAAAAACTGTTTTTT. Its translation is CASSFQGATNEKLFF.

The V and J genes are TRBV5-8 and TRBJ2-2; D is possibly TRBD2 (6 bases). This CDR3 region has 15 residues. Germline V gene lookup returns CDR1 SGHTS and CDR2 YDEGEE. Trimming stripped 0 bases from V and 7 bases from J, with 13 bases between. This CDR3 reads CASSLVLAQGGELFF. As DNA, the CDR3 is TGTGCCAGCAGCTTGGTTCTAGCGCAGGGCGGGGAGCTGTTTTTT.

The rearrangement joins TRBV28 to TRBJ1-2, with TRBD1 identical over 9 bases. Losses at the gene ends were 8 bases for V and 4 bases for J; bases not matched to a gene: 11. This CDR3 region has 15 residues. Germline V gene sequence: CDR1 MDHEN, CDR2 SYDVKM. CDR3 sequence: CASGTGQGMGYGYTF. Here the CDR3 DNA reads TGTGCCAGCGGAACCGGACAGGGGATGGGCTATGGCTACACCTTC.

V is TRBV19 and J is TRBJ2-5; TRBD1 is a possible D gene (5 bases). Germline V gene lookup returns CDR1 LNHDA and CDR2 SQIVND (reference sequence). Trimming left V 3 bases short and J 2 bases short, with 13 bases between. This CDR3 is 15 amino acids long. CDR3 in amino acids: CASSIVKGSQETQYF. In nucleotides, the CDR3 is TGTGCCAGTAGTATCGTGAAGGGGTCACAAGAGACCCAGTACTTC. The variable domain in full, completed from reference TRBV19 and TRBJ2-5, reads DGGITQSPKYLFRKEGQNVTLSCEQNLNHDAMYWYRQDPGQGLRLIYYSQIVNDFQKGDIAEGYSVSREKKESFPLTVTSAQKNPTAFYLCASSIVKGSQETQYFGPGTRLLVL.

The V call is TRBV5-1, the J call TRBJ2-3; a possible D gene is TRBD1 (5 bases). Deletions cut 0 bases from V and 5 bases from J, with 13 bases between. The CDR3 sequence is 15 residues long. The V gene's germline CDR1 is SGHRS and CDR2 YFSETQ. CDR3 nucleotides: TGCGCCAGCAGCTTGGCCGGCAGGGCCGAAGATACGCAGTATTTT. As protein: CASSLAGRAEDTQYF. The complete variable domain, with remaining parts taken from reference TRBV5-1 and TRBJ2-3, reads KAGVTQTPRYLIKTRGQQVTLSCSPISGHRSVSWYQQTPGQGLQFLFEYFSETQRNKGNFPGRFSGRQFSNSRSEMNVSTLELGDSALYLCASSLAGRAEDTQYFGPGTRLTVL.

The V gene is TRBV10-1, the J gene TRBJ2-5; either TRBD1 or TRBD2 may supply D (5 bases each). Matching the DNA end better, TRBJ2-7 makes the J call doubtful. The CDR3 contains 12 residues. Germline CDR1 and CDR2: WNHNN and SYGVQD (reference sequence). The CDR3 region is CASSEGGYEQYF. In nucleotides, the CDR3 is TGCGCCAGCAGTGAGGGGGGCTACGAGCAGTACTTC.

The V gene is TRBV7-3, the J gene TRBJ2-1, with a possible D match to TRBD2 (6 bases). Germline CDR1 and CDR2: SGHTA and FQGTGA. The length of the CDR3 is 16 residues. V shed 3 bases and J shed 3 bases, with 15 bases lying between them. In nucleotides, the CDR3 is TGTGCCAGCAGCTTTGCGGGGAGTCGCCGCTACAATGAGCAGTTCTTC. Amino acid sequence: CASSFAGSRRYNEQFF. Based on the CDR3 plus reference TRBV7-3 and TRBJ2-1, the full variable domain is GAGVSQTPSNKVTEKGKYVELRCDPISGHTALYWYRQSLGQGPEFLIYFQGTGAADDSGLPNDRFFAVRPEGSVSTLKIQRTERGDSAVYLCASSFAGSRRYNEQFFGPGTRLTVL.

This clone was detected only a few times. The chain combines TRBV10-2 with TRBJ1-1; D ambiguous. Per the germline V gene, CDR1 is WSHSY and CDR2 is SAAADI. Trimming pared 6 bases from V and 4 bases from J, leaving 21 bases between. The CDR3 sequence is 16 residues long. CDR3 bases: TGCGCCAGCAGGGATTTTGGTGGCGCAGTTTCCACTGAAGCTTTCTTT. It specifies CASRDFGGAVSTEAFF.

The CDR3: CASTAGYQPQHF. The DNA of the CDR3 is TGTGCCAGTACTGCAGGGTACCAGCCCCAGCATTTT. The chain carries TRBV19 and TRBJ1-5; D is possibly TRBD1 (5 bases). With 7 bases removed from V and 7 bases from J, the gap between germline ends came to 11 bases. The germline CDR1 and CDR2 sequences are LNHDA and SQIVND (reference sequence). CDR3 length equals 12 residues.

V and J are TRBV7-2 and TRBJ1-3, with D maybe TRBD1 (6 bases). Germline lookup yields CDR1 SGHTA and CDR2 FQGNSA. This CDR3 region has 16 residues. Trimming removed 6 bases from V and 4 bases from J, with 19 bases in between. This chain's CDR3 is CASRLQGGVGGNTIYF. DNA of the CDR3: TGTGCCAGCAGGCTCCAAGGGGGGGTGGGAGGAAACACCATATATTTT. Drawing the rest from reference TRBV7-2 and TRBJ1-3, the complete variable domain is GAGVSQSPSNKVTEKGKDVELRCDPISGHTALYWYRQSLGQGLEFLIYFQGNSAPDKSGLPSDRFSAERTGGSVSTLTIQRTQQEDSAVYLCASRLQGGVGGNTIYFGEGSWLTVV.

This chain uses TRBV11-2 with TRBJ1-2, with D unclear. The V gene lost 1 base and the J gene lost 2 bases, with 8 bases spanning the gap. The CDR3 extends over 14 amino acids. In germline, CDR1 is SGHAT, CDR2 FQNNGV. The CDR3 is CASSLVQSNYGYTF. The CDR3 bases are TGTGCCAGCAGCTTAGTCCAGTCCAACTATGGCTACACCTTC.

This sequence joins TRBV5-1 and TRBJ2-5; 14 bases are shared with TRBD2. The CDR3 is 15 amino acids. V lost 0 bases and J lost 5; bases outside the gene matches: 0. CDR1 SGHRS and CDR2 YFSETQ come from the germline V gene. The DNA of the CDR3 is TGCGCCAGCAGCTTGGGGACTAGCGGGGGGGAGACCCAGTACTTC. It is translated as CASSLGTSGGETQYF.

This clone appeared a few times. CDR3 residues: CAWSWRRQLWAFF. Here the CDR3 DNA reads TGTGCCTGGAGTTGGCGTAGACAGCTCTGGGCTTTCTTT. The chain recombines TRBV30 with TRBJ1-1; the D gene is possibly TRBD1 (5 bases). Per germline, CDR1 GTSNPN and CDR2 SVGIG (reference sequence). CDR3 size: 13 residues. V lost 2 bases, J lost 11 bases, and 18 bases lay in between.

The chain links TRBV19 to TRBJ2-3, with 8 nucleotides matching TRBD2. Germline-derived CDR1 and CDR2 are LNHDA and SQIVND (reference sequence). The CDR3 covers 16 residues. The ends lost 5 bases at V and 4 bases at J; junction bases unmatched: 11. Here the CDR3 DNA reads TGTGCCAGTAGTGGGTCAAGCGGGGGAATCGCAGATACGCAGTATTTT. It encodes CASSGSSGGIADTQYF.